These 4 T cell receptor beta chains originate from one sample sequenced in a study of blood T cell repertoires in COVID-19. Produced via immunoSEQ multiplex PCR; TCRdb's table is partial and in-frame only. The sample has around 280,000 clones, around nine tenths seen once. The sequencing input was peripheral blood. The receptors shown here come from a man in his 70s with acute or convalescent COVID-19.

V is TRBV6-1 and J is TRBJ2-5; 7 bases are a match to TRBD2. CDR1 MNHNS and CDR2 SASEGT come from the germline V gene. The CDR3 has 15 residues. V dropped 0 bases and J dropped 5; count of bases not matched to a gene: 6. CDR3 protein: CASSEAGGRWETQYF. Here the CDR3 DNA reads TGTGCCAGCAGTGAAGCGGGGGGGAGGTGGGAGACCCAGTACTTC.

This sequence joins TRBV7-9 and TRBJ2-7; 8 bases fit TRBD1. Germline-derived CDR1 and CDR2 are SEHNR and FQNEAQ (reference sequence). V lost 1 base and J lost 1; bases outside the gene matches: 0. This CDR3 has 14 amino acids. CDR3: CASSLGTGSYEQYF. CDR3 nucleotide sequence: TGTGCCAGCAGCTTAGGGACAGGGTCCTACGAGCAGTACTTC.

V and J are TRBV15 and TRBJ2-5; a weak D match, TRBD2 (6 bases). The CDR3 covers 14 residues. Looked up from germline, CDR1 is LNHNV and CDR2 is YYDKDF (reference sequence). Trimming shortened V by 1 base and J by 5 bases, and 11 bases separated the two germline ends. CDR3 residues: CATSRGSAGETQYF. The CDR3 DNA sequence: TGTGCCACCAGCAGAGGTTCAGCGGGTGAGACCCAGTACTTC.

The chain recombines TRBV5-6 with TRBJ2-5; D remains unclear. CDR3 length: 13 amino acids. Trimming removed 4 bases from V and 0 bases from J, with 7 bases in between. Germline CDR1 is SGHDT and CDR2 is YYEEEE. The CDR3 here is CASSKTDQETQYF. The CDR3 DNA follows: TGTGCCAGCAGCAAGACTGACCAAGAGACCCAGTACTTC. The entire variable domain, with the rest obtained from reference TRBV5-6 and TRBJ2-5, is as follows: DAGVTQSPTHLIKTRGQQVTLRCSPKSGHDTVSWYQQALGQGPQFIFQYYEEEERQRGNFPDRFSGHQFPNYSSELNVNALLLGDSALYLCASSKTDQETQYFGPGTRLLVL.